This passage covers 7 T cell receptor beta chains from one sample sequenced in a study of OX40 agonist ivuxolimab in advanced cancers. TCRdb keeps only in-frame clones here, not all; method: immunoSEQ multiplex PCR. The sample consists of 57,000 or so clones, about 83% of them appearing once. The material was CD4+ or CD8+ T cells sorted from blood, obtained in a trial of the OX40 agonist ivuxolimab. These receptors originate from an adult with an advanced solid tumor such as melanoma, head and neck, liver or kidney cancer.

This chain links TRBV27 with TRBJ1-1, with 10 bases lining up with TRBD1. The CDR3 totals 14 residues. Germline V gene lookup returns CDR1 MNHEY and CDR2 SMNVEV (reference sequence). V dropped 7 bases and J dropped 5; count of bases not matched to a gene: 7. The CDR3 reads CASIRQGAGTEAFF. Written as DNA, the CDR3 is TGTGCCAGCATTCGACAGGGGGCCGGAACTGAAGCTTTCTTT.

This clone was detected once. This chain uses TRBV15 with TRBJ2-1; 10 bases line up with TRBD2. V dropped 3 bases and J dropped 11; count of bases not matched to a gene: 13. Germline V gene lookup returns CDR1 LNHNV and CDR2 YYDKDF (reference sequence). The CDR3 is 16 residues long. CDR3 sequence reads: CATSSLRGTSVYKQFF. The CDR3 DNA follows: TGTGCCACCAGCAGCCTTCGGGGGACTAGCGTCTATAAGCAGTTCTTC.

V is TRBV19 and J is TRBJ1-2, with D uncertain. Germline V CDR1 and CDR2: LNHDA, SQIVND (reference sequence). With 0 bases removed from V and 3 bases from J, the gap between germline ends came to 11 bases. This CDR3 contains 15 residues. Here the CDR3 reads CASSIDGNLDYGYTF. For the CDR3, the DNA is TGTGCCAGTAGTATAGATGGGAATTTGGACTATGGCTACACCTTC.

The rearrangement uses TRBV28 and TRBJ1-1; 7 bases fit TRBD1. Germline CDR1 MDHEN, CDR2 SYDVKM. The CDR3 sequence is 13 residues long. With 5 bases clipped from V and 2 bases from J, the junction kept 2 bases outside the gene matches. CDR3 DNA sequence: TGTGCCAGCAGTGGGACAGATAACACTGAAGCTTTCTTT. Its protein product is CASSGTDNTEAFF.

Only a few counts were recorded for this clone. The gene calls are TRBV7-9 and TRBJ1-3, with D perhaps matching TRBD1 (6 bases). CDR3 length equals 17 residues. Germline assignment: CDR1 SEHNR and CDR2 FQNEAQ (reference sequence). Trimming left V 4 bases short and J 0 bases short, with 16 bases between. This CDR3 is CASSSPTGALSGNTIYF. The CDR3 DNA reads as TGTGCCAGCAGCTCTCCCACGGGGGCTCTCTCTGGAAACACCATATATTTT. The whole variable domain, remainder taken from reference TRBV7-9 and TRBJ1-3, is DTGVSQNPRHKITKRGQNVTFRCDPISEHNRLYWYRQTLGQGPEFLTYFQNEAQLEKSRLLSDRFSAERPKGSFSTLEIQRTEQGDSAMYLCASSSPTGALSGNTIYFGEGSWLTVV.

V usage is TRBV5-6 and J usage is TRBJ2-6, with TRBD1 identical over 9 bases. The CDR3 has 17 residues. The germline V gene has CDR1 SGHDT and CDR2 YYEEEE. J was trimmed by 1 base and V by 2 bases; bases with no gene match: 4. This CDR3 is CASSLQGATSGANVLTF. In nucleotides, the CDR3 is TGTGCCAGCAGCTTACAGGGGGCTACGTCTGGGGCCAACGTCCTGACTTTC.

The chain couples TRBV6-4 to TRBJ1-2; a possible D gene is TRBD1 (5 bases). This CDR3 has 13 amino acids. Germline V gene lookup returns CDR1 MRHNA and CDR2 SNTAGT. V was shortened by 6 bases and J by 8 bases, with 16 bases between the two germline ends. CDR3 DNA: TGTGCCAGCAGCCTCCACGGGGGTCGAGGCTACACCTTC. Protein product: CASSLHGGRGYTF.